This T cell receptor beta chain was captured by sequencing in a study of human T cells and chemical hapten exposure. Specified time point: patch test 3, about 24 weeks after DPC sensitization. The treatment: therapeutic diphenylcyclopropenone sensitization with weekly scalp DPC. TCRdb recomputed calls from the RACE reads with MiXCR, one row per CDR3 protein. The sample gives just over 95,000 distinct CDR3 sequences, 25% to 35% of which show up once; about 9.4% is in the top ten. Germline lookup yields CDR1 MGHRA and CDR2 YSYEKL. V gave up 4 bases and J gave up 4 bases, with 11 bases separating them. The CDR3 extends over 13 amino acids.

V gene TRBV4-1 combines with J gene TRBJ2-7; D may correspond to TRBD1 or TRBD2 (5 bases each). This specimen consisted of whole blood, obtained in connection with sensitization to the hapten diphenylcyclopropenone (DPC). The origin of this receptor is a man aged 40-49 years with alopecia areata. Some clones in this sample may be carry-over from other donors' samples. The CDR3 loop is CASSPGPSYEQYF. The CDR3 nucleotides are TGCGCCAGCAGCCCGGGACCTTCATACGAGCAGTACTTC.